The clone carrying this T cell receptor (beta chain) has at least ten counts. This sample is drawn from a study of T cells in Graves' hyperthyroidism and ophthalmopathy. Looked up from germline, CDR1 is SGHNT and CDR2 is YENEEA. The CDR3 runs to 16 residues. The junction had 5 bases not matched to a gene; V was cut back by 5 bases and J by 4 bases. Amplification of TCR beta CDR3 regions was performed using RNA transcripts as template. Researchers ran a first-round RT-PCR on the TCR CDR3 using the HTBI primer set. TCRdb recomputed calls from the multiplex PCR reads with MiXCR, one row per CDR3 protein. The sample yields some 400,000 distinct CDR3 sequences, about 14% seen once.

Sequenced material: blood. The chain carries TRBV11-3 and TRBJ2-1; TRBD2 agrees at 13 bases. This clonotype originated in a woman aged 55-75 years with Graves' hyperthyroidism. CDR3 loop: CASSQGGLAGYNEQFF. As DNA, the CDR3 is TGTGCCAGCAGCCAAGGGGGACTAGCGGGGTACAATGAGCAGTTCTTC.